This T cell receptor beta chain was captured in a study of blood T cell repertoires in COVID-19. Study summary: Spain, Italy and the United States supplied samples that represented acute and convalescent COVID-19. PBMCs, B-cell-depleted T cells, or T cells were the source of the cDNA or gDNA that made up the material.

Profiled with immunoSEQ multiplex PCR; TCRdb holds only in-frame clones, not every one. The sample gives 140,000 to 150,000 clones, roughly 84% of which show up once; roughly 5.5% is in the top ten. Trimming at V came to 3 bases and at J to 4 bases, leaving 9 bases not matched to a gene. This CDR3 has 17 amino acids. Germline CDR1 is SGHVS and CDR2 is FQNEAQ. The clonotype was recovered from a woman between 50 and 59 years old who had been exposed to COVID-19. The J gene is TRBJ1-1, the V gene TRBV7-8, with 12 nucleotides matching TRBD1. Sequencing was done on a sample of PBMCs or T cells enriched from blood (not recorded which). CDR3: CASSFPWDRGRFTEAFF. The CDR3 DNA follows: TGTGCCAGCAGCTTCCCTTGGGACAGGGGGCGATTCACTGAAGCTTTCTTT.